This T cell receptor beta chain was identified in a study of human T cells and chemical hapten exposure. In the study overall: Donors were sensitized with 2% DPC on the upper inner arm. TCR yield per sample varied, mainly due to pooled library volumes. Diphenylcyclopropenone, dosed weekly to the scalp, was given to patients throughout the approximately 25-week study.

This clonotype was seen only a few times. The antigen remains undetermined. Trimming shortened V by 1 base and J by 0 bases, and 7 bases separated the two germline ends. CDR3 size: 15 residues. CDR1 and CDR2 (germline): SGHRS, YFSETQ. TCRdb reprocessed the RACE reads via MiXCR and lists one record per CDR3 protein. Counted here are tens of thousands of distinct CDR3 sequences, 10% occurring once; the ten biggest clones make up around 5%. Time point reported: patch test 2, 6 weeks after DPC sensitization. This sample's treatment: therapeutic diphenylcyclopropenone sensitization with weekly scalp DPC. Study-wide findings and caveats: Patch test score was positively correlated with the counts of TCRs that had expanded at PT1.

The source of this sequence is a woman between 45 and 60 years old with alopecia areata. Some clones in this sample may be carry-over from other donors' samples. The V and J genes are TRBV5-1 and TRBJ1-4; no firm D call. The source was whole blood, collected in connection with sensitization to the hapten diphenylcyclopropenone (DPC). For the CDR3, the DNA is TGCGCCAGCAGCTTGAGCGTAGCAACTAATGAAAAACTGTTTTTT. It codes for CASSLSVATNEKLFF.